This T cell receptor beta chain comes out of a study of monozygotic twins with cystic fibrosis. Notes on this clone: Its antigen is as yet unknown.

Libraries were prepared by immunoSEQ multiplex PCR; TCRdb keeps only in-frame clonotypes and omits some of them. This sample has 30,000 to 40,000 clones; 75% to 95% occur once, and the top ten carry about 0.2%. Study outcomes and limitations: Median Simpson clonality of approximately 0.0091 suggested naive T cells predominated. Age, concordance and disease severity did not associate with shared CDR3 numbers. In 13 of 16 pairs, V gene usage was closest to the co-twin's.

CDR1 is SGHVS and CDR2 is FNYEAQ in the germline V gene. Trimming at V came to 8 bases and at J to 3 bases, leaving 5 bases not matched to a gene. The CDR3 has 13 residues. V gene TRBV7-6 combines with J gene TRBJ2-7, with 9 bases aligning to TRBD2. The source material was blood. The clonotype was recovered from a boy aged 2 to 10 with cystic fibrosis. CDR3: CASGSGGYYEQYF. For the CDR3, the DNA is TGTGCCAGCGGTAGCGGGGGATACTACGAGCAGTACTTC.